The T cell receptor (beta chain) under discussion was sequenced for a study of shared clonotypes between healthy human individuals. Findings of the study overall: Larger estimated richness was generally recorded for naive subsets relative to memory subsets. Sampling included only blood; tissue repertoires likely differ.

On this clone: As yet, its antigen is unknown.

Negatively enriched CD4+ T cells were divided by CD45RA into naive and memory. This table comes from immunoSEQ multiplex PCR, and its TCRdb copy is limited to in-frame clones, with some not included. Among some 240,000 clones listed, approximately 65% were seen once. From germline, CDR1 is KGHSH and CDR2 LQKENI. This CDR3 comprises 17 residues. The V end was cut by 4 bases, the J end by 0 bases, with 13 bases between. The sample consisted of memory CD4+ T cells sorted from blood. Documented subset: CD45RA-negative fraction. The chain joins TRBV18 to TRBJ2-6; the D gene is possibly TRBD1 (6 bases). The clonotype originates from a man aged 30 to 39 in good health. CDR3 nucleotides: TGTGCCAGCTCACGGTCAGGGGCCCACTCTGGGGCCAACGTCCTGACTTTC. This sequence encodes CASSRSGAHSGANVLTF. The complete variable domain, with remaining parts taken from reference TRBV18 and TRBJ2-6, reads NAGVMQNPRHLVRRRGQEARLRCSPMKGHSHVYWYRQLPEEGLKFMVYLQKENIIDESGMPKERFSAEFPKEGPSILRIQQVVRGDSAAYFCASSRSGAHSGANVLTFGAGSRLTVL.